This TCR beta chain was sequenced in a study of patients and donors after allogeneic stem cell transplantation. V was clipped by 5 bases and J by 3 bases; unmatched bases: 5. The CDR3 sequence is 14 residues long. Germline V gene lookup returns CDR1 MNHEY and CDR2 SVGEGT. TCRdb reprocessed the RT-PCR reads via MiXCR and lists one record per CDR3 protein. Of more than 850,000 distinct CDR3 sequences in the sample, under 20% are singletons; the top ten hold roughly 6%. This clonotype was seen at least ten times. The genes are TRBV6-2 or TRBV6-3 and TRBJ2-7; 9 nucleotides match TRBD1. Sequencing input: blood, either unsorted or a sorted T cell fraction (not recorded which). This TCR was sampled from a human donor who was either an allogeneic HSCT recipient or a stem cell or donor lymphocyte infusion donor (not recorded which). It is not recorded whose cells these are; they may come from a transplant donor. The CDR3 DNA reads TGTGCCAGCAGTACGCGACAGGGGGGCTACGAGCAGTACTTC. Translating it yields CASSTRQGGYEQYF.